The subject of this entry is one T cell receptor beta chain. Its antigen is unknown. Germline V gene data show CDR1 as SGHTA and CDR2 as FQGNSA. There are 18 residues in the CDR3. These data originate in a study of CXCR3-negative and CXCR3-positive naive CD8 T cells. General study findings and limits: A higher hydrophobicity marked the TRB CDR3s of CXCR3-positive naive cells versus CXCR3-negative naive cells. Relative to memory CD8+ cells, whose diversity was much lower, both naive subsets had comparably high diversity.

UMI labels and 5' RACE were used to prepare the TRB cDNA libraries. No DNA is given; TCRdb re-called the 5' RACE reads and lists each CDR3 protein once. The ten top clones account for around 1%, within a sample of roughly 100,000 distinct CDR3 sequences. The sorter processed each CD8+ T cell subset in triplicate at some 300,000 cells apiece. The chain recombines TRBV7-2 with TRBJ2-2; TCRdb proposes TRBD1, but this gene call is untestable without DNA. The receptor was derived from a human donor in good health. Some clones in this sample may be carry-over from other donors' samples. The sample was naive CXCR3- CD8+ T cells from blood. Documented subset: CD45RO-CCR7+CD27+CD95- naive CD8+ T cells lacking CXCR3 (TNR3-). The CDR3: CASNFQGGGSANTGELFF.